This TCR beta chain emerged from a study of T cell responses to AZD1222 COVID-19 vaccine (dated by TCRdb to about 2021). Regarding the complete study: AZD1222 recipients with second doses at about 4 weeks or about 12 weeks were pooled, because spike-specific TCR depth and breadth did not differ between schedules. TCR sequencing was performed for about 250 trial participants, of whom roughly 200 were given two doses of AZD1222 and around 25 were given two doses of MenACWY control vaccine. Trial participants were enrolled by age into 18-55, 56-69 and 70-plus year subgroups, with roughly 150, 30 and 60 TCR-sequenced participants respectively. The study at large found these results: Most participants were white British and females outnumbered males, and the authors suggested that clonal diversity may have been underestimated. After two AZD1222 doses, spike-specific TCR breadth and depth were significantly higher than at day 0 and than in MenACWY recipients. Because no day 14 peak-response samples were available, repertoires were characterized only after the peak T cell response. Reportedly, close to half of the unique spike-specific TCRs recognized epitopes lying outside the regions that are mutated in the B.1.351 and B.1.1.7 variants. CD4 TCRs associated with the vaccine covered the entire spike protein, and the dominant responses were in regions 160-218 and 743-854. Conclusions about previously exposed vaccinees are limited, since just five or six AZD1222 recipients were seropositive for SARS-CoV-2 at baseline. In the small 56-69-year group, the increase in depth fell short of significance, most likely because of low power.

In light of the paper, this sample's time point label describes: baseline before first vaccination. Vaccinee samples came from UK trials COV001 and COV002, including a single-blind randomized controlled phase 2/3 trial of AZD1222 (ChAdOx1 nCoV-19) in healthy adults. For TCRbeta chain sequencing, PBMC samples from trial participants were taken at day 0 and at day 28 after the second dose. The CDR3 regions of human TCRbeta chains were analyzed by immunosequencing. On the authors' methods: Repertoire TCRs were matched against a reference library of SARS-CoV-2-specific TCRs generated with the MIRA antigen-specificity platform. Breadth was defined as the fraction of unique TCRs that were SARS-CoV-2-associated. Depth was defined as the fraction of total T cells that were SARS-CoV-2-associated. Using the MIRA data, each spike-specific TCR was mapped to the spike region that the TCR reacts to and placed in a CD4 or CD8 class. Log10-transformed breadth and depth values were compared by one-way ANOVA with Sidak's multiple comparisons tests. TCRdb obtained this table from immuneACCESS and retained in-frame rearrangements with V and J assigned. These tables miss some clones; where compared with another copy, unresolved V genes account for less than half of the shortfall, and the remainder is unexplained. From that table come the V and J calls and clone size; the DNA was used to work out D and trimming. This sample holds some 96,000 clones; about 83% were observed only once. The ten top clones hold 15% to 20% of the sample.

As to this clone: It lacks a known antigen. Base qualities are not provided; no much larger clone lies one nucleotide away.

The sample here was peripheral blood, taken on day 0 of AZD1222 vaccination. The TCR sequence derives from an adult in good health.

The CDR3 here reads CASSFAAFGQFF. The DNA sequence is TGTGCCAGCAGCTTTGCGGCATTTGGGCAGTTCTTC. The rearrangement combines TRBV7-9 with TRBJ2-1, with the identity of the D gene unclear. From the germline V gene (reference sequence), CDR1 is SEHNR and CDR2 is FQNEAQ. Counted from cysteine to phenylalanine, this CDR3 has 12 amino acids. Of all the DNA, just the CDR3 is kept, 36 bases in frame from base 1. V is reduced by 3 bases and J by 12 bases, leaving a spacing of 12 bases between them.